This paragraph reports one TCR beta chain. The data derive from a study of blood T cell repertoires in COVID-19. The germline CDR1 and CDR2 sequences are MDHEN and SYDVKM. The V and J ends lost 10 bases and 4 bases respectively, with 31 bases between them. CDR3 length: 18 amino acids. Using immunoSEQ multiplex PCR, the repertoire was profiled, and TCRdb retains in-frame clones only, with some absent. The repertoire holds 84,000 or so clones, more than 80% seen once, with 10% to 15% in the top ten. Sequenced sample: peripheral blood. The clonotype comes from a human donor in a cohort sampled during active COVID-19. The chain employs TRBV28 and TRBJ1-2; tentatively, D is TRBD1 (6 bases). The DNA for the CDR3 is TGTGCCACAACCAGTTTTTTAGGACAGCGTCGTATCGGCTATGGCTACACCTTC. This gives the protein CATTSFLGQRRIGYGYTF.